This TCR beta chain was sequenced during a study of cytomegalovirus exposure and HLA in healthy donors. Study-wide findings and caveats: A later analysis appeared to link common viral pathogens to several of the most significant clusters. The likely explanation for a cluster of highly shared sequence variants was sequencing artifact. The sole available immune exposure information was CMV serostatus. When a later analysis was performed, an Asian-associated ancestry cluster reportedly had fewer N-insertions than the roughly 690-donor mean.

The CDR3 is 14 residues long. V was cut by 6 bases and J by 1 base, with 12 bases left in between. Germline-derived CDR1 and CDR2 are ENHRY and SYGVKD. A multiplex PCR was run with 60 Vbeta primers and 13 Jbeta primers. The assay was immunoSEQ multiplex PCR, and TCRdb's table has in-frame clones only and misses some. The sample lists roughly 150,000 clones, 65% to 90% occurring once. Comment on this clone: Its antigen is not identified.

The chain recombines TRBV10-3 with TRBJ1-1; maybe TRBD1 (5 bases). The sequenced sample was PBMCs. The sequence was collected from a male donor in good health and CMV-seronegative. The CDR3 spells CAIRGGVRNTEAFF. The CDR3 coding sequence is TGTGCCATCAGGGGAGGGGTACGGAACACTGAAGCTTTCTTT.